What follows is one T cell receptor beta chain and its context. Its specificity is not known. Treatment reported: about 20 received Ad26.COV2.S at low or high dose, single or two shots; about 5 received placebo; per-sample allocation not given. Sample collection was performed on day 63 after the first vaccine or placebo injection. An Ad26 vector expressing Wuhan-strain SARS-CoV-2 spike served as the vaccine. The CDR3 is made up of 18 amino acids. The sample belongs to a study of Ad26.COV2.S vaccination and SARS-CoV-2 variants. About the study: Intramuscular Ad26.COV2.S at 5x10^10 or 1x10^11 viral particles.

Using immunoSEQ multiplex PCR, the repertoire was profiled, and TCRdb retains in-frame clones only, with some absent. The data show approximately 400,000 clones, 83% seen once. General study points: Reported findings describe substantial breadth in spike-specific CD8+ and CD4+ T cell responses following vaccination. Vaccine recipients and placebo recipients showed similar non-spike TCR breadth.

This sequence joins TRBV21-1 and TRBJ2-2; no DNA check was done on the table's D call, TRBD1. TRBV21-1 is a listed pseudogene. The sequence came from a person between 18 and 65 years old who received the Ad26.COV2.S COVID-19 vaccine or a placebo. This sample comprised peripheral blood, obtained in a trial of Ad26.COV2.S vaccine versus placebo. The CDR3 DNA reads TGTGCCAGCAGCAAAGCGCTTGACAACCCTGCGAGCACCGGGGAGCTGTTTTTT. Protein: CASSKALDNPASTGELFF.